The clone carrying this T cell receptor (beta chain) was detected a few times. Its antigen is currently unknown. The sample belongs to a study of cytomegalovirus exposure and HLA in healthy donors. The primer mix had 60 Vbeta and 13 Jbeta primers. The method was immunoSEQ multiplex PCR; TCRdb's version includes in-frame clones alone and lacks a portion of them. The sample yields about 110,000 clones, 76% seen once. Germline CDR1 and CDR2: MNHNY and SVGAGI (reference sequence). V was pared by 6 bases and J by 3 bases, with 21 bases between. The CDR3 contains 16 residues. General study points: In a later analysis, V- and J-gene trimming of beta chains associated with a DCLRE1C missense variant, replicated independently. Exclusion as indistinguishable affected some V segments, including TRBV6-2 and TRBV6-3. Most of the CMV-associated TCR beta chains (in a later analysis) appeared to be HLA-restricted.

This receptor was obtained from a woman aged 50 to 65 in good health and CMV-seropositive. The sample consisted of PBMCs. The V and J genes are TRBV6-6 and TRBJ2-7, with a tentative D call TRBD1 (6 bases). The CDR3 here is CASRPILQGTFYEQYF. The CDR3 DNA sequence: TGTGCCAGCAGGCCGATCCTACAGGGTACATTCTACGAGCAGTACTTC.